Listed below are T cell receptor beta chains from one sample, sequenced in a study of blood T cell repertoires in COVID-19. The assay was immunoSEQ multiplex PCR, and TCRdb's table has in-frame clones only and misses some. The profile shows around 150,000 clones, 85% of them singletons. Sequenced: peripheral blood. Receptors originate from a human donor with acute or convalescent COVID-19. The donor label of this sample is uncertain. The CDR3 runs from the conserved cysteine through the conserved F or W. Each record gives: J gene, V gene, D gene, clone size, CDR3 protein, CDR3 DNA. A D gene is named only where the DNA matches it firmly. Only part of the rows carry a size: once, few, many, or a class if the clone is expanded.

>TRBJ2-3|TRBV9|TRBD1|NA
CASSPLDRVRDTQYF
TGTGCCAGCAGCCCCCTGGACAGGGTACGTGATACGCAGTATTTT
>TRBJ1-3|TRBV15|NA|NA
CATSRDHGARRSSGNTIYF
TGTGCCACCAGCAGAGATCATGGGGCCAGGCGAAGCTCTGGAAACACCATATATTTT
>TRBJ2-7|TRBV7-2|NA|NA
CASSLGYRTAVSYEQYF
TGTGCCAGCAGCTTAGGGTACCGGACAGCCGTGTCCTACGAGCAGTACTTC
>TRBJ1-2|TRBV4-1|TRBD1|NA
CASSQGTGQGNDYGYTF
TGCGCCAGCAGCCAAGGGACTGGACAGGGGAATGACTATGGCTACACCTTC
>TRBJ1-4|TRBV15|NA|NA
CATSRVQQATNEKLFF
TGTGCCACCAGCAGAGTCCAGCAGGCAACTAATGAAAAACTGTTTTTT
>TRBJ1-2|TRBV19|NA|NA
CASSKEQTNYGYTF
TGTGCCAGTAGTAAGGAGCAGACTAACTATGGCTACACCTTC
>TRBJ1-1|TRBV3-1/TRBV3-2|NA|NA
CASSRSSRVSLSPNTEAFF
TGTGCCAGCAGTCGCAGCTCCAGGGTGAGCCTCAGCCCGAACACTGAAGCTTTCTTT
>TRBJ2-7|TRBV9|TRBD1|NA
CASSVNPGRGNEQYF
TGTGCCAGCAGCGTAAACCCTGGCAGGGGGAACGAGCAGTACTTC
>TRBJ1-2|TRBV2|NA|NA
CASSVSRGWDGYTF
TGTGCCAGCAGTGTAAGCAGGGGATGGGACGGCTACACCTTC
>TRBJ2-3|TRBV19|TRBD2|many
CASSIYPPGERGAGDTQYF
TGTGCCAGTAGTATATACCCCCCGGGTGAGCGGGGGGCAGGGGATACGCAGTATTTT
>TRBJ1-3|TRBV4-2|NA|once
CASSVDGRGAGNTIYF
TGTGCCAGCAGCGTCGACGGGAGGGGAGCCGGAAACACCATATATTTT
>TRBJ1-2|TRBV14|NA|NA
CASSHLSGGNLEGYTF
TGTGCCAGCAGCCACCTGAGCGGGGGGAACTTAGAGGGCTACACCTTC
>TRBJ1-1|TRBV7-9|NA|NA
CASSLARLGGTEAFF
TGTGCCAGCAGCTTAGCGCGACTGGGTGGTACTGAAGCTTTCTTT
>TRBJ1-2|TRBV3-1/TRBV3-2|NA|NA
CASSQMAGNYGYTF
TGTGCCAGCAGCCAAATGGCGGGGAACTATGGCTACACCTTC
>TRBJ2-5|TRBV19|NA|NA
CASSIFTPSRGETQYF
TGTGCCAGTAGTATTTTTACCCCTAGTCGGGGGGAGACCCAGTACTTC
>TRBJ2-7|TRBV10-3|TRBD1|NA
CAISGDRSGEQYF
TGTGCCATCAGTGGGGACAGATCCGGGGAGCAGTACTTC
>TRBJ2-5|TRBV18|TRBD2|medium-sized
CASSPAGGPETQYF
TGTGCCAGCTCACCGGCGGGGGGCCCTGAGACCCAGTACTTC
>TRBJ2-1|TRBV24-1|TRBD1|NA
CATSVGGTGSLDNEQFF
TGTGCCACCAGCGTCGGCGGGACAGGGTCCCTAGACAATGAGCAGTTCTTC
>TRBJ1-2|TRBV6-6|TRBD1|NA
CASSYPGQLTNYGYTF
TGTGCCAGCAGTTACCCGGGACAGTTAACTAACTATGGCTACACCTTC
>TRBJ1-3|TRBV2|NA|NA
CASSVNQRDTIYF
TGTGCCAGCAGTGTAAACCAGAGGGACACCATATATTTT
>TRBJ2-1|TRBV7-6|TRBD1|NA
CASIGTVGYNEQFF
TGTGCCAGCATCGGGACAGTGGGATACAATGAGCAGTTCTTC
>TRBJ1-2|TRBV19|NA|NA
CASRRLGGEDYGYTF
TGTGCCAGTAGGAGACTCGGCGGGGAAGACTATGGCTACACCTTC
>TRBJ1-1|TRBV7-8|NA|once
CASSQVTQRDTEAFF
TGTGCCAGCAGCCAAGTGACCCAGAGGGACACTGAAGCTTTCTTT
>TRBJ2-3|TRBV27|NA|NA
CASSFWGHLNMYF
TGTGCCAGCAGTTTTTGGGGACACCTAAATATGTATTTT